These 10 T cell receptor beta chains share one sample of origin, sequenced in a study of T-cell reconstitution after alpha-beta-depleted transplantation in children. A library of TCRbeta sequences, prepared with unique molecular identifiers, was generated. MiXCR was run by TCRdb on the PCR reads, yielding one entry per CDR3 protein. This sample has more than 150,000 distinct CDR3 sequences; more than 6.5% occur once, and the top ten carry approximately 3%. The sample consisted of PBMCs from the stem cell graft donor, taken from the stem cell graft. Every receptor here comes from a human donor who donated a stem cell graft to a child with Wiskott-Aldrich syndrome.

The gene calls are TRBV6-1 and TRBJ2-1; TRBD1 might be the D (6 bases). The CDR3 runs to 15 residues. V lost 6 bases and J 5 bases, leaving 17 bases between the germline ends. CDR1 and CDR2 from the germline V gene are MNHNS and SASEGT. The CDR3 reads CASSLLGGANNEQFF. Written as DNA, the CDR3 is TGTGCCAGCAGCCTCCTAGGGGGAGCCAACAATGAGCAGTTCTTC.

The sample holds many counts of this clonotype. The gene calls are TRBV20-1 and TRBJ2-7, with D possibly matching TRBD2 (6 bases). With 0 bases removed from V and 0 bases from J, the gap between germline ends came to 15 bases. The CDR3 spans 16 residues. CDR1 and CDR2 from the germline V gene are DFQATT and SNEGSKA (reference sequence). The CDR3 spells CSAREFGRGNSYEQYF. The CDR3 DNA reads TGCAGTGCTAGAGAATTTGGACGGGGGAACTCCTACGAGCAGTACTTC.

In this sample, this clonotype turned up many times. The chain links TRBV20-1 to TRBJ1-1; D unresolved. The V and J ends lost 1 base and 3 bases respectively, with 9 bases between them. From germline, CDR1 is DFQATT and CDR2 SNEGSKA (reference sequence). The CDR3 has 13 residues. CDR3 in DNA: TGCAGTGCTAGAGTCGGTGTGGACACTGAAGCTTTCTTT. Protein product: CSARVGVDTEAFF.

This clonotype turned up a few times. The V call is TRBV6-2 or TRBV6-3, the J call TRBJ2-7, with D unclear. Trimming shortened V by 6 bases and J by 6 bases, and 12 bases separated the two germline ends. The CDR3 has 12 amino acids. Germline V gives CDR1 MNHEY, CDR2 SVGEGT. DNA of the CDR3: TGTGCCAGCAGCGACCATCCATCCGAGCAGTACTTC. Protein sequence: CASSDHPSEQYF.

This clonotype was picked up a small number of times. This sequence may be a read error, since a much larger clone differs from it by one base. The V and J genes are TRBV6-2 or TRBV6-3 and TRBJ1-1; the match to TRBD1 covers 7 bases. The CDR3 consists of 13 residues. The germline V gene has CDR1 MNHEY and CDR2 SVGEGT. V was clipped by 6 bases and J by 1 base; unmatched bases: 2. The CDR3 sequence: CASRQGSNTEAFF. In DNA, the CDR3 is TGTGCCAGCAGACAGGGGTCGAACACTGAAGCTTTCTTT.

The gene calls are TRBV18 and TRBJ1-2; D not certain. Germline V gene sequence: CDR1 KGHSH, CDR2 LQKENI. V lost 3 bases and J lost 6, with 11 bases in between. The CDR3 loop spans 13 amino acids. The CDR3 is CASSPDYSHGYTF. The CDR3 DNA is TGTGCCAGCTCACCCGATTATAGCCATGGCTACACCTTC.

This clonotype showed up just a few times. The J gene is TRBJ2-7, the V gene TRBV11-2; 10 nucleotides line up with TRBD1. The CDR3 length is 15 residues. The germline V gene has CDR1 SGHAT and CDR2 FQNNGV. V gave up 4 bases and J gave up 3 bases; unmatched junction bases: 6. Here the CDR3 DNA reads TGTGCCAGCAGCTCCGGGACAGGGGAAGGCTACGAGCAGTACTTC. Translation: CASSSGTGEGYEQYF.

This clonotype showed up many times. The chain joins TRBV4-3 to TRBJ1-2, with 8 bases fitting TRBD1. Germline V lookup: CDR1 LGHNA, CDR2 YSLEER. CDR3 size: 16 residues. The V segment lost 0 bases and the J segment 4 bases; nucleotides outside the gene matches: 7. In nucleotides, the CDR3 is TGCGCCAGCAGCCAAGATACCGGACAGGGTGTCTATGGCTACACCTTC. It codes for CASSQDTGQGVYGYTF.

This clonotype was recorded at least ten times. The chain recombines TRBV6-5 with TRBJ2-3; 8 bases match TRBD2. This CDR3 comprises 17 residues. Germline CDR1 and CDR2: MNHEY and SVGAGI. With V trimmed by 2 bases and J by 8 bases, 15 bases remained unmatched. For the CDR3, the DNA is TGTGCCAGCAGTTACCAGAGGACTAGCAGGAAATCAAGTACGCAGTATTTT. It specifies CASSYQRTSRKSSTQYF.

This clonotype was recorded a few times. CDR3 protein: CASSFRPTGSPTYNEQFF. CDR3 in DNA: TGCGCCAGCAGCTTCCGACCTACGGGGAGCCCAACTTACAATGAGCAGTTCTTC. This rearrangement joins TRBV5-1 to TRBJ2-1; tentatively, D is TRBD2 (5 bases). Germline V gene data show CDR1 as SGHRS and CDR2 as YFSETQ. The ends were cut back, 2 bases at V and 4 bases at J, with 22 bases in the middle. CDR3 length equals 18 residues.